The 2 T cell receptor beta chains given below trace back to one sample, sequenced in a study of Ad26.COV2.S vaccination and SARS-CoV-2 variants. The method was immunoSEQ multiplex PCR; TCRdb's version includes in-frame clones alone and lacks a portion of them. The sample includes about 680,000 clones, roughly nine tenths of them seen just once. The treatment was: around 19 received Ad26.COV2.S at low or high dose, single or two shots; 5 received placebo; per-sample allocation not given. Day 63 following the first vaccine or placebo injection was when the samples were taken. The material sequenced was peripheral blood, taken in a trial of Ad26.COV2.S vaccine versus placebo. The receptor source for this set is a person aged 18-60 years who received the Ad26.COV2.S COVID-19 vaccine or a placebo.

The chain employs TRBV6-5 and TRBJ1-1, with 9 bases that match TRBD1. CDR1 is MNHEY and CDR2 is SVGAGI in the germline V gene. The CDR3 is 14 residues long. After removal of 7 bases from V and 1 base from J, the junction contained 4 bases not matched to a gene. Here the CDR3 reads CASMGTGRNTEAFF. The DNA for the CDR3 is TGTGCCAGCATGGGGACAGGGAGGAACACTGAAGCTTTCTTT.

The chain is built from TRBV28 and TRBJ2-7; a possible D gene is TRBD2 (6 bases). This CDR3 is 16 amino acids long. Between the trimmed V and J ends, which lost 5 bases and 0 bases, there was a span of 17 bases. Germline V gene sequence: CDR1 MDHEN, CDR2 SYDVKM. The CDR3 bases are TGTGCCAGCAGTCCTACCGGGGGAGCGAGCTCCTACGAGCAGTACTTC. Amino acid sequence: CASSPTGGASSYEQYF.